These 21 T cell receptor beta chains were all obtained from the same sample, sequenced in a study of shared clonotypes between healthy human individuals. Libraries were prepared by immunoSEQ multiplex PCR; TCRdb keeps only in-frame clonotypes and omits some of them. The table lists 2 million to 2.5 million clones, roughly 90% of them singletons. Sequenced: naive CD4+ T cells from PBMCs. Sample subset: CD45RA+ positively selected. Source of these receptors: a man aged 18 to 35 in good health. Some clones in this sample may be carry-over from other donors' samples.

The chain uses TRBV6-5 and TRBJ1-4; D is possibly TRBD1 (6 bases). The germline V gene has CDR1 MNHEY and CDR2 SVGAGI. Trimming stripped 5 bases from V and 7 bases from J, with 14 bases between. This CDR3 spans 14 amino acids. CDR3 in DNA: TGTGCCAGCAGTCCGCAGGGAGGGGGTGAAAAACTGTTTTTT. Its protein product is CASSPQGGGEKLFF.

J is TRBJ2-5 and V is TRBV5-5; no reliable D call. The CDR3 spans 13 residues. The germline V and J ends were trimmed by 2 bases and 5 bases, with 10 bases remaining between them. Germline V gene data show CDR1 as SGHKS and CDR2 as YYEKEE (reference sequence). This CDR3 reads CASSLPGWETQYF. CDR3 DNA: TGTGCCAGCAGCTTACCGGGTTGGGAGACCCAGTACTTC.

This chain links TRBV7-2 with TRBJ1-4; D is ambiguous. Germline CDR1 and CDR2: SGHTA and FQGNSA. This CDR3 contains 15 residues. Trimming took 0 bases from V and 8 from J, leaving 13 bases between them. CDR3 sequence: CASSLAREAGEKLFF. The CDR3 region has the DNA TGTGCCAGCAGCTTAGCACGGGAGGCTGGAGAAAAACTGTTTTTT.

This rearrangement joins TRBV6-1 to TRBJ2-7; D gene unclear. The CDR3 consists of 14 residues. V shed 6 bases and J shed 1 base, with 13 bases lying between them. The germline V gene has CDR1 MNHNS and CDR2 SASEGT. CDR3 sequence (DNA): TGTGCCAGCAGGTCAGGAAGGAATTCCTACGAGCAGTACTTC. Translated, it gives CASRSGRNSYEQYF.

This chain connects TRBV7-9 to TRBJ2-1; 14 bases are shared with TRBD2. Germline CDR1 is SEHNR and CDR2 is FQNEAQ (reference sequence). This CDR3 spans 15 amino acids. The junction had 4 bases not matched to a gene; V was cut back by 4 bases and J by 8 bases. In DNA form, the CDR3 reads TGTGCCAGCAGCTGGGGGACTAGCGGGAGCCATGAGCAGTTCTTC. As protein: CASSWGTSGSHEQFF.

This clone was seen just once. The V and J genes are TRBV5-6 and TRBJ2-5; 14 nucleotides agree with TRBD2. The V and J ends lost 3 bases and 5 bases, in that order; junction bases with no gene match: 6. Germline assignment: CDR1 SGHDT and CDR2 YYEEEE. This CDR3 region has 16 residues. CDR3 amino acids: CASSSGLAGDQETQYF. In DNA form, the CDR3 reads TGTGCCAGCAGCTCGGGACTAGCGGGAGATCAGGAGACCCAGTACTTC.

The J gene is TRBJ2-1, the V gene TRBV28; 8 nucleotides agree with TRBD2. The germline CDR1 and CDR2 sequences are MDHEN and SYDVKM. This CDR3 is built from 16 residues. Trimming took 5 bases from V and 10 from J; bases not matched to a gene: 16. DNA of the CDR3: TGTGCCAGCAGTCCCGGGGGGGACCAGGAGGGTCAGGAGCAGTTCTTC. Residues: CASSPGGDQEGQEQFF.

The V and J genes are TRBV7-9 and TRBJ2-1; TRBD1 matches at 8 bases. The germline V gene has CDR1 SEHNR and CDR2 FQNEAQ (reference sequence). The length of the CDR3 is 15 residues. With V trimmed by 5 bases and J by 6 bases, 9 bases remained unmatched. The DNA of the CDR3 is TGTGCCAGCAGCCTCGCAGGGGGCGCGGGCAATGAGCAGTTCTTC. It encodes CASSLAGGAGNEQFF. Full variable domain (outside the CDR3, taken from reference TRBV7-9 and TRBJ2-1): DTGVSQNPRHKITKRGQNVTFRCDPISEHNRLYWYRQTLGQGPEFLTYFQNEAQLEKSRLLSDRFSAERPKGSFSTLEIQRTEQGDSAMYLCASSLAGGAGNEQFFGPGTRLTVL.

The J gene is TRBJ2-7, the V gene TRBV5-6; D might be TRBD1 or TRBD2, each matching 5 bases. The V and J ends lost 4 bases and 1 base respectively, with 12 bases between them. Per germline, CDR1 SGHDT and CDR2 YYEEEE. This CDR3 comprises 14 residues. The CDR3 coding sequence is TGTGCCAGCAGCCCCTGGGACCGGTCCTACGAGCAGTACTTC. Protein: CASSPWDRSYEQYF.

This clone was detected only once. For the CDR3, the DNA is TGTGCCAGTCTTTTGGGGGGGATCGGAGAGACCCAGTACTTC. Amino acids: CASLLGGIGETQYF. The J gene is TRBJ2-5, the V gene TRBV28; 7 bases match TRBD2. The CDR3 runs 14 residues. Germline-derived CDR1 and CDR2 are MDHEN and SYDVKM. J was trimmed by 4 bases and V by 9 bases; bases with no gene match: 11. Filled out from reference TRBV28 and TRBJ2-5, the complete variable domain reads DVKVTQSSRYLVKRTGEKVFLECVQDMDHENMFWYRQDPGLGLRLIYFSYDVKMKEKGDIPEGYSVSREKKERFSLILESASTNQTSMYLCASLLGGIGETQYFGPGTRLLVL.

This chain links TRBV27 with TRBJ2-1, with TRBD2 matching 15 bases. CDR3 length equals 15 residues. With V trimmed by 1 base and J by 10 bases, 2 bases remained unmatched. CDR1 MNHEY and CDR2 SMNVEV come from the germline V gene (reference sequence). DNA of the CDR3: TGTGCCAGCAGTTTATTAGGACTAGCGGGAGGGGAGCAGTTCTTC. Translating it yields CASSLLGLAGGEQFF.

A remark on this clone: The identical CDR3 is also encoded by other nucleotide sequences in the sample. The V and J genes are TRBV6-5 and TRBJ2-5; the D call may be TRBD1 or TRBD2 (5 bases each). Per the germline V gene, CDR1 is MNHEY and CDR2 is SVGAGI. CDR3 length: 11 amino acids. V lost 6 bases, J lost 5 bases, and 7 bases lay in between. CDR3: CASSREETQYF. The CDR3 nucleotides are TGTGCCAGCAGCAGGGAGGAGACCCAGTACTTC.

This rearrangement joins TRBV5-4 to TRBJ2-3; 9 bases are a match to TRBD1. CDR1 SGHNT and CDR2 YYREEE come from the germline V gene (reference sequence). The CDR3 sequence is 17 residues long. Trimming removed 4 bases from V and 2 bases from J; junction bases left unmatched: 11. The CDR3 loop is CASSPGYGQGNTDTQYF. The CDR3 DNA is TGTGCCAGCAGCCCCGGTTATGGACAGGGGAACACAGATACGCAGTATTTT.

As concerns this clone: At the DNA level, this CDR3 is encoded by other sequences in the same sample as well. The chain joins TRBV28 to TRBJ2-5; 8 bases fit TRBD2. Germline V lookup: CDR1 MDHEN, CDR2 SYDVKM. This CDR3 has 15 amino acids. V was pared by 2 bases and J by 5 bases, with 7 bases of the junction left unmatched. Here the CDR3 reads CASSLPAGEGETQYF. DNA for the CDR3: TGTGCCAGCAGTTTACCAGCGGGAGAGGGTGAGACCCAGTACTTC.

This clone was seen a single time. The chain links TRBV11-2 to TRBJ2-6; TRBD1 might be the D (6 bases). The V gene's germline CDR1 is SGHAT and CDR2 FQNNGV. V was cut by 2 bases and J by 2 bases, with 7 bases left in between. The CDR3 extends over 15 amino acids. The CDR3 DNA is TGTGCCAGCAGCTTATACAGGGCTGGGGCCAACGTCCTGACTTTC. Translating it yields CASSLYRAGANVLTF.

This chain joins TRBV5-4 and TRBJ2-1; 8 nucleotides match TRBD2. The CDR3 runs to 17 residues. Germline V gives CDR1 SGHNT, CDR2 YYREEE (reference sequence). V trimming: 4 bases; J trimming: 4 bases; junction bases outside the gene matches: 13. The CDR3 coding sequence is TGTGCCAGCAGCCCTTGGGGGGCGGGAGGAGGTTACAATGAGCAGTTCTTC. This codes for CASSPWGAGGGYNEQFF.

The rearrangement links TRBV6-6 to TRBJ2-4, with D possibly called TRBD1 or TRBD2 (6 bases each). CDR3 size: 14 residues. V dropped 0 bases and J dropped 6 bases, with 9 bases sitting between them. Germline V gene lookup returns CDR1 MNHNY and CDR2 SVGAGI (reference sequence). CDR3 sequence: CASSYSGGGNIQYF. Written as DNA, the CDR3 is TGTGCCAGCAGTTACTCAGGGGGAGGAAACATTCAGTACTTC.

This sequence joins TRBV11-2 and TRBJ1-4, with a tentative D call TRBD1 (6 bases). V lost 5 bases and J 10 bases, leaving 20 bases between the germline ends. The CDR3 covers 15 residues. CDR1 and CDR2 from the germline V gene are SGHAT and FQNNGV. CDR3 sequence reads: CASSQGRGDWVKLFF. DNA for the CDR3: TGTGCCAGCAGCCAGGGGCGAGGGGATTGGGTAAAACTGTTTTTT. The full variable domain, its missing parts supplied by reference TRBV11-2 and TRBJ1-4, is EAGVAQSPRYKIIEKRQSVAFWCNPISGHATLYWYQQILGQGPKLLIQFQNNGVVDDSQLPKDRFSAERLKGVDSTLKIQPAKLEDSAVYLCASSQGRGDWVKLFFGSGTQLSVL.

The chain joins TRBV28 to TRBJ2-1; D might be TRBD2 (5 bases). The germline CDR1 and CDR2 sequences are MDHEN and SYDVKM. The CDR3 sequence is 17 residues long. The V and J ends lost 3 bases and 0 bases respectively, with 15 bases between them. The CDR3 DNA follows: TGTGCCAGCAGTTTGTGGGTTAGGGCGGGCTCCTACAATGAGCAGTTCTTC. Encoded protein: CASSLWVRAGSYNEQFF.

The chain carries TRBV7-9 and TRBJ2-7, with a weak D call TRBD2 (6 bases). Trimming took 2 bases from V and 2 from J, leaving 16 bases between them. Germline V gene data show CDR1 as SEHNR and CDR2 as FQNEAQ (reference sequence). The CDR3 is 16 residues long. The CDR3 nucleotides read TGTGCCAGCAGCTTACCAACCGGGACTGCACCCTACGAGCAGTACTTC. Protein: CASSLPTGTAPYEQYF.

The CDR3 nucleotides are TGCGCCAGCAGCCAAGATGCCCGCACCTACGAGCAGTACTTC. Translating it yields CASSQDARTYEQYF. This chain links TRBV4-3 with TRBJ2-7; no reliable D call. V shed 0 bases and J shed 2 bases, with 8 bases lying between them. The CDR3 runs to 14 residues. Per germline, CDR1 LGHNA and CDR2 YSLEER.